These 15 T cell receptor beta chains originate from one sample sequenced in a study of molecular identifiers for immune sequencing clone quantification. TCRdb itself ran the PCR reads through MiXCR, one entry per CDR3 protein. Of around 460,000 distinct CDR3 sequences listed, about 25% are singletons. Sequenced input: naive CD8+ T cells from blood, with Jurkat cell RNA spiked in. The sample's subset: FACS-sorted CD8+CD4-CCR7+CD45RA+ naive T cells. All receptors derive from a human donor in good health. Some libraries in this study had Jurkat cell RNA spiked in.

This clonotype was counted many times. The chain is built from TRBV6-6 and TRBJ2-7; 7 positions match TRBD1. The V gene end was trimmed by 10 bases and the J gene end by 4 bases; junction bases not matched to a gene: 7. Germline V gene lookup returns CDR1 MNHNY and CDR2 SVGAGI (reference sequence). The CDR3 extends over 12 amino acids. The CDR3 DNA reads as TGTGCCACCAGAGGGACAGTATACGAGCAGTACTTC. Translating gives CATRGTVYEQYF.

This sequence joins TRBV4-3 and TRBJ2-7; 7 bases are a match to TRBD1. The ends lost 0 bases at V and 7 bases at J; junction bases unmatched: 36. The germline CDR1 and CDR2 sequences are LGHNA and YSLEER. The CDR3 runs 24 residues. CDR3 loop: CASSQDVLSAIKPGQPKLEEEQYF. CDR3 bases: TGCGCCAGCAGCCAAGATGTCCTTTCAGCAATTAAACCGGGACAGCCGAAGCTTGAGGAGGAGCAGTACTTC.

In the case of this clonotype: A much larger clone differs by one base, so this may be a read error. The CDR3 spells CASSPQGDSNPPQHF. DNA of the CDR3: TGTGCCAGCAGCCCGCAGGGGGACAGCAATCCGCCCCAGCATTTT. The chain couples TRBV4-2 to TRBJ1-5; 7 nucleotides line up with TRBD1. Germline lookup yields CDR1 LGHNA and CDR2 YNFKEQ. The CDR3 is 15 amino acids.

The chain uses TRBV7-9 and TRBJ1-4, with D possibly matching TRBD1 (5 bases). The ends were cut back, 5 bases at V and 5 bases at J, with 15 bases in the middle. CDR3 length equals 15 residues. CDR1 is SEHNR, CDR2 FQNEAQ, per germline (reference sequence). The CDR3 reads CASSRSGTANEKLFF. CDR3 nucleotides: TGTGCCAGCAGCCGATCCGGGACGGCGAATGAAAAACTGTTTTTT.

The gene calls are TRBV7-9 and TRBJ2-6; TRBD2 matches at 9 bases. With V trimmed by 5 bases and J by 4 bases, 15 bases remained unmatched. Germline V gene lookup returns CDR1 SEHNR and CDR2 FQNEAQ (reference sequence). This CDR3 contains 19 residues. CDR3 nucleotides: TGTGCCAGCAGCCTATCAGGTAGCGGGGGACCTCTCGGGGCCAACGTCCTGACTTTC. This codes for CASSLSGSGGPLGANVLTF.

This clonotype came up a few times. The CDR3 protein is CASSQDARGSYEQYF. DNA of the CDR3: TGTGCCAGCAGCCAAGATGCCCGGGGGAGCTACGAGCAGTACTTC. The chain recombines TRBV3-1 with TRBJ2-7, with a weak D call TRBD2 (6 bases). The CDR3 runs 15 residues. Germline V lookup: CDR1 LGHDT, CDR2 YNNKEL (reference sequence). Deletions cut 0 bases from V and 3 bases from J, with 12 bases between.

As regards this clonotype: Given a much more abundant clone one base away, this may be a read error. This chain joins TRBV29-1 and TRBJ2-2, with D possibly called TRBD1 or TRBD2 (5 bases each). Per the germline V gene, CDR1 is SQVTM and CDR2 is ANQGSEA. The CDR3 length is 14 residues. The CDR3 DNA sequence: TGCAGCGCTGGGACCACCTCGAACACCGGGGAGCTGTCTTTT. Protein: CSAGTTSNTGELSF.

V and J are TRBV18 and TRBJ2-7; 7 bases fit TRBD2. The CDR3 totals 12 residues. Germline V lookup: CDR1 KGHSH, CDR2 LQKENI. Losses at the gene ends were 8 bases for V and 9 bases for J; bases not matched to a gene: 10. The CDR3 DNA follows: TGTGCCAGCCTAGGAGGGGAGGGCCGGCAGTACTTC. Amino acids: CASLGGEGRQYF.

Many counts were recorded for this clonotype. This chain connects TRBV29-1 to TRBJ2-7; TRBD1 matches 7 bases. The CDR3 length is 15 residues. CDR1 SQVTM and CDR2 ANQGSEA come from the germline V gene. V was pared by 0 bases and J by 2 bases, with 7 bases of the junction left unmatched. CDR3 sequence reads: CSVEDSGTETYEQYF. In DNA, the CDR3 is TGCAGCGTTGAAGATAGTGGGACAGAGACCTACGAGCAGTACTTC.

This clonotype was recorded many times. The chain links TRBV28 to TRBJ2-7; possibly TRBD2 for D (5 bases). Germline CDR1 MDHEN, CDR2 SYDVKM. With 2 bases removed from V and 5 bases from J, the gap between germline ends came to 7 bases. The CDR3 covers 12 residues. The CDR3 here is CASSLPGDEQYF. DNA for the CDR3: TGTGCCAGCAGTTTACCCGGGGACGAGCAGTACTTC.

The chain is built from TRBV5-1 and TRBJ2-7; 9 bases agree with TRBD2. Trimming at V came to 4 bases and at J to 1 base, leaving 9 bases not matched to a gene. The CDR3 is 16 amino acids. Germline V CDR1 and CDR2: SGHRS, YFSETQ. The CDR3 spells CASSLGASGASYEQYF. DNA of the CDR3: TGCGCCAGCAGCCTGGGAGCTAGCGGGGCGTCCTACGAGCAGTACTTC.

There are a few counts of this clonotype. CDR3 amino acids: CSPINSHSTGYYF. The CDR3 region has the DNA TGCAGTCCTATCAACTCCCACTCGACAGGATATTACTTC. The chain couples TRBV20-1 to TRBJ2-7, with a tentative D call TRBD1 (6 bases). The V and J ends lost 8 bases and 13 bases respectively, with 27 bases between them. CDR1 is DFQATT and CDR2 is SNEGSKA in the germline V gene (reference sequence). The CDR3 totals 13 residues.

In regard to this clonotype: A much larger clone differs by one base, so this may be a read error. This chain uses TRBV12-5 with TRBJ2-3; TRBD2 aligns across 10 bases. Per the germline V gene, CDR1 is LGHNT and CDR2 is FRNRAP. The CDR3 totals 16 residues. The CDR3: CAGGLVVTSGNGGKYF. The CDR3 nucleotides are TGTGCTGGTGGTTTGGTCGTCACTAGCGGGAACGGAGGGAAGTATTTT.

This clonotype was counted between two and nine times. The chain is built from TRBV7-8 and TRBJ2-7, with D maybe TRBD2 (5 bases). The V end was cut by 4 bases, the J end by 3 bases, with 13 bases between. Germline CDR1 and CDR2: SGHVS and FQNEAQ. The CDR3 consists of 14 residues. In DNA form, the CDR3 reads TGTGCCAGCAGCTATCGGCCCGGGGACTACGAGCAGTACTTC. Translating it yields CASSYRPGDYEQYF.

Regarding this clonotype: Its ends do not fully match the called genes, so a read error is possible. This chain's CDR3 is CVTSGDLARGETQYF. The CDR3 nucleotides are TGTGTCACCAGCGGAGATTTGGCCCGGGGCGAGACCCAGTACTTC. The J gene is TRBJ2-5, the V gene TRBV15; either TRBD1 or TRBD2 may fit D (5 bases each). The CDR3 extends over 15 amino acids. In germline, CDR1 is LNHNV, CDR2 YYDKDF (reference sequence).